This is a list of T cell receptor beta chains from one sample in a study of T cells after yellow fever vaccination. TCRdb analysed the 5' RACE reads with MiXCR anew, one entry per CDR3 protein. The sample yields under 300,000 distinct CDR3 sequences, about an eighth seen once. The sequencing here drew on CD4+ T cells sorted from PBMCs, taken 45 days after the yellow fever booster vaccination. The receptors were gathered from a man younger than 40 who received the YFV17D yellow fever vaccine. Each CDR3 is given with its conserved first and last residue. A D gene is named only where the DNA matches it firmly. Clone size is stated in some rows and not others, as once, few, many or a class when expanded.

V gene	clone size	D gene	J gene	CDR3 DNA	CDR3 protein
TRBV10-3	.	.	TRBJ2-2	TGTGCCATCACCGCCGGATGGGGCGCGAGCACCGGGGAGCTGTTTTTT	CAITAGWGASTGELFF
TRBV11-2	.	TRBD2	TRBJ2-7	TGTGCCAGCAGCTTAGATTTACGACTAGCGGGGTACTTC	CASSLDLRLAGYF
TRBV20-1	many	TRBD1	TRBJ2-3	TGCAGTGCTTCCGGGACAGGGGGTTCAGATACGCAGTATTTT	CSASGTGGSDTQYF
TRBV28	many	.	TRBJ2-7	TGTGCCAGCAGCAACGACGGAATTGACGAGCAGTACTTC	CASSNDGIDEQYF
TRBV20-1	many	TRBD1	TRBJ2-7	TGCAGTGCCCGGGGGACAGGGCCCTACGAGCAGTACTTC	CSARGTGPYEQYF
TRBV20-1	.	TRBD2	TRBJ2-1	TGCAGTGCTCGGACTAGTAACCATGAGCAGTTCTTC	CSARTSNHEQFF
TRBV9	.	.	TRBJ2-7	TGTGCCAGCAGCGGGAGGCCGGGGGACGAGCAGTACTTC	CASSGRPGDEQYF
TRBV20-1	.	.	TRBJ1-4	TGCAGTGCGCGTCGTGGGGGGCAGATTGAAAAACTGTTTTTT	CSARRGGQIEKLFF
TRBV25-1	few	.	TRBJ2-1	TGTGCCAGCAGTGAATTCAGGGACAAAAGCACCTACAATGAGCAGTTCTTC	CASSEFRDKSTYNEQFF
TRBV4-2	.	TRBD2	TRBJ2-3	TGTGCCAGCAGCCAAGATTGGGCGGGAGTGGCAGATACGCAGTATTTT	CASSQDWAGVADTQYF
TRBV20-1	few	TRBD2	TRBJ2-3	TGCAGTGCTAGAGTGGCTAGCGGGAGTTCAGATACGCAGTATTTT	CSARVASGSSDTQYF
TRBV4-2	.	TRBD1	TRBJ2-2	TGTGCCAGCAGTCCTCCACCCGGGACAGGGGTCACCGGGGAGCTGTTTTTT	CASSPPPGTGVTGELFF
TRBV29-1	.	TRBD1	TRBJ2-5	TGCAGCGGACGACAGGGGGTAGAGACCCAGTACTTC	CSGRQGVETQYF
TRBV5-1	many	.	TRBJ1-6	TGCGCCAGCAGCTTGTTGGGGGGCGATAATTCACCCCTCCACTTT	CASSLLGGDNSPLHF
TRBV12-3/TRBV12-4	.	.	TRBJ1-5	TGTGCCAGCAGTTTTGAAGCATATAATCAGCCCCAGCATTTT	CASSFEAYNQPQHF
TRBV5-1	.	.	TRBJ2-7	TGCGCCAGCAGCTGGGGCAGCCTAGGGGGCTCCTACGAGCAGTACTTC	CASSWGSLGGSYEQYF
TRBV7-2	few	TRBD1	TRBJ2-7	TGTGCCAGCAGCCCAGGGGGACAGGGGGTCTACGAGCAGTACTTC	CASSPGGQGVYEQYF
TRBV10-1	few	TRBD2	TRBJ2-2	TGCGCCAGCAGTGAGTCCGCGGGAGCCACCGGGGAGCTGTTTTTT	CASSESAGATGELFF
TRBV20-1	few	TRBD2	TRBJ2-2	TGCAGTGCTAGAGAGAGCGGGAGGAACACCGGGGAGCTGTTTTTT	CSARESGRNTGELFF
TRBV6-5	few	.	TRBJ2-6	TGTGCCAGCAGTTACACAGGATTAGCTGGGGCCAACGTCCTGACTTTC	CASSYTGLAGANVLTF
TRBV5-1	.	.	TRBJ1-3	TGCGCCAGCAGCTTTGGGGGATCAGGCACCATATATTTT	CASSFGGSGTIYF
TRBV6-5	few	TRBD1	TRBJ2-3	TGTGCCAGCAGTTCCCCCGGGACAGGGAGCACAGATACGCAGTATTTT	CASSSPGTGSTDTQYF
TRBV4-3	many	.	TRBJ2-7	TGTGCCAGCAGCCAAGTGGGTGGCTACGAGCAGTACTTC	CASSQVGGYEQYF
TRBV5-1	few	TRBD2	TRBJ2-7	TGCGCCAGCAGCTTGGGTAGCGGGAGGTTGAGAAACGAGCAGTACTTC	CASSLGSGRLRNEQYF
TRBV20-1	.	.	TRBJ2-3	TGCAGTGCTAGTTTCTTACAGACAGATACGCAGTATTTT	CSASFLQTDTQYF
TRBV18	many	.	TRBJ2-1	TGTGCCAGCCAGAACGGGGGACAGAGCGGTAATGAGCAGTTCTTC	CASQNGGQSGNEQFF
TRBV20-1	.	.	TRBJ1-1	TGCAGTGCTCGCGACAAGGAGAACACTGAAGCTTTCTTT	CSARDKENTEAFF
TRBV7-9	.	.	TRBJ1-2	TGTGCCAGCAGCTTATTGGGCATCGACTATGGCTACACCTTC	CASSLLGIDYGYTF
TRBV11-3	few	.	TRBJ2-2	TGTGCCAGCAGCTTAGGACTGAGGCTGAACACCGGGGAGCTGTTTTTT	CASSLGLRLNTGELFF
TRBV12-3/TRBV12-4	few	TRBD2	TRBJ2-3	TGTGCCAGCAGTTTGGGGGTGGGCGGGAGCGAGACAGATACGCAGTATTTT	CASSLGVGGSETDTQYF
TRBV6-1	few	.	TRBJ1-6	TGTGCCAGCAAACAGGACCCAAATTCACCCCTCCACTTT	CASKQDPNSPLHF
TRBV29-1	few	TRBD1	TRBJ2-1	TGCAGCGTCCGAGCCGGGACAGGGACCTACAATGAGCAGTTCTTC	CSVRAGTGTYNEQFF
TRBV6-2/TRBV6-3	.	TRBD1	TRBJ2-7	TGTGCCAGCAGCTTCCGGGACAGAGGCTACGAGCAGTACTTC	CASSFRDRGYEQYF
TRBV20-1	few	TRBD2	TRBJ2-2	TGCAGTGCTACCTCCCCGACTAGCACTGGGGAGCTGTTTTTT	CSATSPTSTGELFF
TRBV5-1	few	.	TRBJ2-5	TGCGCCAGCAGCTTAGCTGCGACTAGGGGAGAGACCCAGTACTTC	CASSLAATRGETQYF
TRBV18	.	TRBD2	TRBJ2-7	TGTGCCAGCTCCCCCGGCCTCAGCGGGAACGAGCAGTACTTC	CASSPGLSGNEQYF
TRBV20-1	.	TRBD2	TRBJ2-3	TGCAGTGCTAGATCCTTAGCGGGAAGCACAGATACGCAGTATTTT	CSARSLAGSTDTQYF
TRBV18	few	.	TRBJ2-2	TGTGCCAGCTCACCCCAGCATAACACCGGGGAGCTGTTTTTT	CASSPQHNTGELFF
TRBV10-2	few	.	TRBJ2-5	TGCGCCAGCGGGGAGGACAGACGGGAGACCCAGTACTTC	CASGEDRRETQYF
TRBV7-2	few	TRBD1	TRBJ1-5	TGTGCCAGCAGCGACCGACAGGGGGGTGGCAATCAGCCCCAGCATTTT	CASSDRQGGGNQPQHF
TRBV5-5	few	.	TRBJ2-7	TGTGCCAGCAGCTTGGTCGCTGCGAAAGGGGAGCAGTACTTC	CASSLVAAKGEQYF
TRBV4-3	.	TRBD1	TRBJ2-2	TGCGCCAGCAGCCAAGATATGTACAGGGGAGACACCGGGGAGCTGTTTTTT	CASSQDMYRGDTGELFF
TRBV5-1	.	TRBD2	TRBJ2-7	TGCGCCAGCAGACTAGCGGGAGGGGACGAGCAGTACTTC	CASRLAGGDEQYF
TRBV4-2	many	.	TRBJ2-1	TGTGCCAGCAGCCCCGGCCAGTCTAGTGGTAATGAGCAGTTCTTC	CASSPGQSSGNEQFF